This TCR beta chain was found in a study of blood T cell repertoires in COVID-19. Looking at the study overall: In each case, the material was cDNA or gDNA derived from T cells, B-cell-depleted T cells, or PBMCs.

The CDR3 consists of 15 residues. Method: immunoSEQ multiplex PCR; TCRdb's copy keeps in-frame clones and lacks some. The table has hundreds of thousands of clones, 85% to 90% seen once. This receptor was obtained from a woman aged 45-59 years with COVID-19, enrolled during active disease. The source material was peripheral blood. The chain carries TRBV12-1 and TRBJ1-1. TRBV12-1 is a documented pseudogene. The CDR3 nucleotides read TGTGCCAGCAGAAGGTGCGGGGAATCAGGCACTGAAGCTTTCTTT. It specifies CASRRCGESGTEAFF.